This T cell receptor (beta chain) was sequenced in a study of PD-L1 blockade in urothelial cancer. Study overall: Treatment start was followed by blood analysis at 3 weeks (second dose) and again at 6 weeks. A median of roughly 150,000 T cells was found in the blood samples.

The assay was immunoSEQ multiplex PCR, and TCRdb's table has in-frame clones only and misses some. Of 70,000 to 90,000 clones in the sample, roughly 80% are singletons; the top ten hold 8% to 9.5%. CDR1 and CDR2 from the germline V gene are SGHRS and YFSETQ. The CDR3 totals 14 residues. After removal of 4 bases from V and 5 bases from J, the junction contained 0 bases not matched to a gene. The chain recombines TRBV5-1 with TRBJ2-2; 12 bases map to TRBD2. The starting material was PBMCs, obtained around atezolizumab (anti-PD-L1) treatment. The clonotype was recovered from a man aged 70 or older with urothelial cancer. The CDR3 sequence is CASSGTSGTGELFF. The CDR3 DNA follows: TGCGCCAGCAGCGGGACTAGCGGGACCGGGGAGCTGTTTTTT.